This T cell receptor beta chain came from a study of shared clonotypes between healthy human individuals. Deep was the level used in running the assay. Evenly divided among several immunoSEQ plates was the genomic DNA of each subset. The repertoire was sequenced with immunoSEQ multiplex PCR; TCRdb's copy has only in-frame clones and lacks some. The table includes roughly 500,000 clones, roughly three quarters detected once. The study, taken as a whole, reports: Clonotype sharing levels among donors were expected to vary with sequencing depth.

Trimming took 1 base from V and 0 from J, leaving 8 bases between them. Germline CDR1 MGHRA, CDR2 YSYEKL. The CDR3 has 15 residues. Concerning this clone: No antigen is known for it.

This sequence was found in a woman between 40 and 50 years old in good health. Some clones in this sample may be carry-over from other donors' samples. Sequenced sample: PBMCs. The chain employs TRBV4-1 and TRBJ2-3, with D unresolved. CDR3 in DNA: TGCGCCAGCAGCCAAGGCTTATCTAGCACAGATACGCAGTATTTT. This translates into CASSQGLSSTDTQYF.